This T cell receptor beta chain was recorded in a study of identical twins. Regarding the study as a whole: It was possible that invariant MAIT and iNKT cells partly confounded the zero-insertion analyses.

As regards this clonotype: Its specificity is unknown.

A universal primer binding site was introduced by template switching. The final cDNA contained unique molecular identifiers. TCRdb reprocessed the 5' RACE reads via MiXCR and lists one record per CDR3 protein. Of 450,000 to 500,000 distinct CDR3 sequences in the sample, over 11% were seen once. The CDR3 covers 15 residues. Germline CDR1 is KGHSH and CDR2 is LQKENI. V was cut by 3 bases and J by 0 bases, with 12 bases left in between. This same sample was also part of a study on yellow fever vaccine responses in identical twins.

This TCR came from a woman aged 18-35 years in good health. The V call is TRBV18, the J call TRBJ2-7; a possible D gene is TRBD2 (5 bases). The sequenced sample was CD4+ T cells sorted from blood. CDR3 in amino acids: CASSPGRGSSYEQYF. DNA of the CDR3: TGTGCCAGCTCACCCGGACGGGGAAGCTCCTACGAGCAGTACTTC.